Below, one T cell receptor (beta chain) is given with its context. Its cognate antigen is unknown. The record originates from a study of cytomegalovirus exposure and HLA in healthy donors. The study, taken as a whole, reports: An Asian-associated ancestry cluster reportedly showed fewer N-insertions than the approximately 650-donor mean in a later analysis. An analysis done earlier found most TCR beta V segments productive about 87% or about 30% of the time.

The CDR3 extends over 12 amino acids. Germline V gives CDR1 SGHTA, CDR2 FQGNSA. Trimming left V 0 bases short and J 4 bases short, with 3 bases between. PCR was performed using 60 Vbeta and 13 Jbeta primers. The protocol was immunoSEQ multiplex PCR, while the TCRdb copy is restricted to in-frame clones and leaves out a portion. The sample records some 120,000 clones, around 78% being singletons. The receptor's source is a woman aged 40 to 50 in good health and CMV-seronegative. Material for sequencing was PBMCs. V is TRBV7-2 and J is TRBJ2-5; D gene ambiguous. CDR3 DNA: TGTGCCAGCAGCTTAGCCCGAGAGACCCAGTACTTC. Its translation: CASSLARETQYF.